These 13 T cell receptor beta chains originate from one sample sequenced in a study of blood T cell repertoires in COVID-19. The repertoire was sequenced with immunoSEQ multiplex PCR; TCRdb's copy has only in-frame clones and lacks some. The table shows hundreds of thousands of clones, with around nine tenths occurring only once. The specimen sequenced was peripheral blood. The receptors here all came from a woman aged 70 to 79 with COVID-19, enrolled during active disease.

The chain combines TRBV4-1 with TRBJ1-1, with D hard to call. Germline values: CDR1 MGHRA, CDR2 YSYEKL. V was pared by 1 base and J by 1 base, with 7 bases between. The CDR3 extends over 14 amino acids. CDR3 sequence reads: CASSQVTGNTEAFF. Written as DNA, the CDR3 is TGCGCCAGCAGCCAAGTCACGGGGAACACTGAAGCTTTCTTT.

The V gene is TRBV7-6, the J gene TRBJ1-1; 9 bases are a match to TRBD1. The CDR3 runs 14 residues. V trimming: 5 bases; J trimming: 5 bases; junction bases outside the gene matches: 6. CDR1 is SGHVS and CDR2 is FNYEAQ in the germline V gene. The CDR3 region is CASSLGQGRTEAFF. The CDR3 bases are TGTGCCAGCAGCCTGGGACAGGGTCGTACTGAAGCTTTCTTT.

J is TRBJ2-3 and V is TRBV9; D possibly corresponds to TRBD2 (5 bases). The ends were cut back, 9 bases at V and 0 bases at J, with 14 bases in the middle. CDR3 size: 14 residues. The germline V gene encodes CDR1 SGDLS and CDR2 YYNGEE. CDR3 sequence (DNA): TGTGCCACCACCAACGGGGAGAGCACAGATACGCAGTATTTT. It specifies CATTNGESTDTQYF.

The J gene is TRBJ2-2, the V gene TRBV5-8; 14 bases are a match to TRBD2. Trimming took 2 bases from V and 6 from J; bases not matched to a gene: 12. CDR3 length: 19 amino acids. Germline lookup yields CDR1 SGHTS and CDR2 YDEGEE. DNA for the CDR3: TGTGCCAGCAGCTTCACCGGGACTAGCGGGAGTTTGGGCGCCGGGGAGCTGTTTTTT. As protein: CASSFTGTSGSLGAGELFF.

The chain recombines TRBV24-1 with TRBJ2-5; D is perhaps TRBD1 (5 bases). The germline CDR1 and CDR2 sequences are KGHDR and SFDVKD. CDR3 length equals 14 residues. The V end lost 0 bases, the J end lost 3 bases, and 7 bases lay between the germline ends. The CDR3 DNA reads as TGTGCCACCAGTGATTTGCCCAGGGAAGAGACCCAGTACTTC. Protein: CATSDLPREETQYF.

This rearrangement joins TRBV5-5 to TRBJ1-1; D is undetermined. This CDR3 is built from 14 residues. V lost 4 bases, J lost 11 bases, and 21 bases lay in between. Per germline, CDR1 SGHKS and CDR2 YYEKEE (reference sequence). The CDR3 bases are TGTGCCAGCAGCCCCGGACTGCAGGTGGGCGAGGCTTTCTTT. Protein: CASSPGLQVGEAFF.

This clone has only a few counts. V usage is TRBV28 and J usage is TRBJ1-6; 7 nucleotides align to TRBD1. The CDR3 is 17 residues long. Germline V lookup: CDR1 MDHEN, CDR2 SYDVKM. After removal of 6 bases from V and 3 bases from J, the junction contained 11 bases not matched to a gene. CDR3 coding DNA: TGTGCCAGCAGCAACCCTCGGACAGGCAGCTATAATTCACCCCTCCACTTT. This encodes CASSNPRTGSYNSPLHF.

The chain uses TRBV10-3 and TRBJ2-2, with TRBD2 matching 7 bases. Trimming removed 4 bases from V and 3 bases from J; junction bases left unmatched: 5. The germline V gene has CDR1 ENHRY and CDR2 SYGVKD. There are 15 residues in the CDR3. The CDR3 here is CAISGLAPDTGELFF. In nucleotides, the CDR3 is TGTGCCATCAGTGGACTAGCCCCGGACACCGGGGAGCTGTTTTTT.

This chain joins TRBV7-2 and TRBJ2-7, with 10 nucleotides matching TRBD2. Germline assignment: CDR1 SGHTA and CDR2 FQGNSA. V dropped 1 base and J dropped 3; count of bases not matched to a gene: 3. This CDR3 is 15 amino acids long. The CDR3 DNA reads TGTGCCAGCAGCTTAGTTCTAGCGGGAGACTACGAGCAGTACTTC. Protein sequence: CASSLVLAGDYEQYF.

The chain uses TRBV2 and TRBJ2-1, with 8 bases aligning to TRBD2. Germline V gives CDR1 SNHLY, CDR2 FYNNEI. The junction had 14 bases not matched to a gene; V was cut back by 6 bases and J by 7 bases. The CDR3 is made up of 16 amino acids. CDR3 nucleotide sequence: TGTGCCAGCAGAGCCGTCAGCGGGAGAGGTCGGAATGAGCAGTTCTTC. Protein sequence: CASRAVSGRGRNEQFF.

Only a few counts were recorded for this clone. The CDR3 DNA reads as TGTGCCAGCAGCAGACGGGACTTGGATGAGCAGTTCTTC. Its translation: CASSRRDLDEQFF. The V and J genes are TRBV7-8 and TRBJ2-1, with D perhaps matching TRBD2 (6 bases). Germline V CDR1 and CDR2: SGHVS, FQNEAQ. CDR3 size: 13 residues. The ends were cut back, 5 bases at V and 8 bases at J, with 13 bases in the middle.

This rearrangement joins TRBV20-1 to TRBJ2-5, with no clear D. Trimming took off 6 bases at V and 5 bases at J, with 10 bases between the two ends. The germline gives CDR1 DFQATT, CDR2 SNEGSKA (reference sequence). The CDR3 is 11 residues long. The CDR3 DNA reads TGCAGTGCCAGACTTGGCGAGACCCAGTACTTC. It specifies CSARLGETQYF.

The chain has TRBV2 and TRBJ2-5; D not resolved. Trimming removed 7 bases at V and 2 bases at J, with 14 bases between. The germline V gene has CDR1 SNHLY and CDR2 FYNNEI. The CDR3 is 14 amino acids. CDR3 in amino acids: CASNPLAVQETQYF. The CDR3 DNA sequence: TGTGCCAGCAACCCGCTGGCAGTTCAAGAGACCCAGTACTTC.